The 3 T cell receptor beta chains listed next were all sequenced from one sample in a study of blood T cell repertoires in COVID-19. The method was immunoSEQ multiplex PCR; TCRdb's version includes in-frame clones alone and lacks a portion of them. The data show approximately 200,000 clones, 70% to 80% seen once. The material sequenced was peripheral blood. The receptors originated from a woman aged 45-65 years with acute or convalescent COVID-19.

V usage is TRBV19 and J usage is TRBJ1-2; 7 bases match TRBD1. The CDR3 has 15 amino acids. Germline CDR1 and CDR2: LNHDA and SQIVND (reference sequence). The ends lost 3 bases at V and 4 bases at J; junction bases unmatched: 8. The CDR3 loop is CASSISAGGSYGYTF. Here the CDR3 DNA reads TGTGCCAGTAGTATTTCGGCAGGGGGGAGCTATGGCTACACCTTC. The whole variable domain, filled in from reference TRBV19 and TRBJ1-2, reads DGGITQSPKYLFRKEGQNVTLSCEQNLNHDAMYWYRQDPGQGLRLIYYSQIVNDFQKGDIAEGYSVSREKKESFPLTVTSAQKNPTAFYLCASSISAGGSYGYTFGSGTRLTVV.

V usage is TRBV30 and J usage is TRBJ1-5; 8 nucleotides agree with TRBD1. CDR3 length: 16 residues. The V and J ends lost 3 bases and 3 bases, in that order; junction bases with no gene match: 10. Germline CDR1 GTSNPN, CDR2 SVGIG (reference sequence). Written as DNA, the CDR3 is TGTGCCTGGAGCCCTGGACAGGGACTCTTCAATCAGCCCCAGCATTTT. Amino acid sequence: CAWSPGQGLFNQPQHF.

The chain recombines TRBV29-1 with TRBJ2-7; the match to TRBD1 covers 12 bases. CDR3 length equals 14 residues. V shed 6 bases and J 5 bases; nucleotides not matched to a gene: 8. Germline V CDR1 and CDR2: SQVTM, ANQGSEA. The DNA for the CDR3 is TGCAGCGTCGCAAGGGGACAGGGGGCTAACGAGCAGTACTTC. Its translation is CSVARGQGANEQYF.